These 15 T cell receptor beta chains came from one sample sequenced in a study of Ad26.COV2.S vaccination and SARS-CoV-2 variants (dated by TCRdb to about 2021). Receptor libraries were prepared by the immunoSEQ multiplex PCR assay. TCRdb obtained this table from immuneACCESS and retained in-frame rearrangements with V and J assigned. These tables miss some clones; where compared with another copy, unresolved V genes account for less than half of the shortfall, and the remainder is unexplained. This sample gives tens of thousands of clones in total; roughly 84% of them show up just once. Together, the top ten hold 15% to 20% of the sample. This specimen's time point label, per the study, means: individuals recovered from natural SARS-CoV-2 infection. The source was peripheral blood, collected after recovery from COVID-19. These receptors all come from a human donor who had recovered from COVID-19.

This chain uses TRBV6-1 with TRBJ1-3, with a possible D match to TRBD1 (6 bases). The CDR3 totals 14 residues. Germline CDR1 MNHNS, CDR2 SASEGT. Trimming shortened V by 0 bases and J by 8 bases, and 11 bases separated the two germline ends. CDR3 sequence (DNA): TGTGCCAGCAGTGAAGCGGACAGCGAGGACACCATATATTTT. Protein: CASSEADSEDTIYF.

The rearrangement uses TRBV19 and TRBJ2-4; D is perhaps TRBD1 (6 bases). CDR3 length: 15 residues. Germline CDR1 reads LNHDA; CDR2 reads SQIVND (reference sequence). Trimming took 6 bases from V and 0 from J, leaving 12 bases between them. CDR3 coding DNA: TGTGCCAGTAGGTACAGGGACCTAGCCAAAAACATTCAGTACTTC. Translating gives CASRYRDLAKNIQYF.

This clone was seen once. The CDR3 here is CASREGSNQPQHF. As DNA, the CDR3 is TGTGCCAGCAGGGAAGGGAGCAATCAGCCCCAGCATTTT. The V gene is TRBV28, the J gene TRBJ1-5; D gene unclear. V shed 6 bases and J shed 1 base, with 7 bases lying between them. This CDR3 region has 13 residues. Germline V gene data show CDR1 as MDHEN and CDR2 as SYDVKM.

This chain uses TRBV24-1 with TRBJ2-1; D unclear. The germline gives CDR1 KGHDR, CDR2 SFDVKD. The CDR3 length is 14 residues. The V gene lost 2 bases and the J gene lost 8 bases, with 12 bases spanning the gap. The CDR3 protein is CATSDSPSSHEQFF. In nucleotides, the CDR3 is TGTGCCACCAGTGATTCACCCTCCAGCCATGAGCAGTTCTTC.

This clone was seen a few times. J is TRBJ2-1 and V is TRBV29-1, with D maybe TRBD2 (5 bases). The CDR3 runs 16 residues. V lost 0 bases, J lost 2 bases, and 14 bases lay in between. The V gene's germline CDR1 is SQVTM and CDR2 ANQGSEA. CDR3 DNA sequence: TGCAGCGTTGAAGACTCCCAGGCGGGCACCTACAATGAGCAGTTCTTC. This encodes CSVEDSQAGTYNEQFF.

V and J are TRBV6-5 and TRBJ1-6; D perhaps matches TRBD1 (5 bases). CDR3 size: 15 residues. V lost 8 bases and J 8 bases, leaving 19 bases between the germline ends. CDR1 and CDR2 from the germline V gene are MNHEY and SVGAGI. Written as DNA, the CDR3 is TGTGCCAGCCAGCGGGCGGGGACCCAGGATTCACCCCTCCACTTT. Amino acid sequence: CASQRAGTQDSPLHF.

This clone is a singleton in its sample. The junction shows a germline mismatch at one end, possibly a read error. This chain connects TRBV7-2 to TRBJ2-7, with a tentative D call TRBD1 (6 bases). The germline gives CDR1 SGHTA, CDR2 FQGNSA. This CDR3 has 13 residues. The CDR3 nucleotides are TGTGCCAGCAGCTCCACAGGGATCTACGGGCAGTACTTC. Translated: CASSSTGIYGQYF.

The V gene is TRBV6-5, the J gene TRBJ2-7; D not certain. CDR3 length: 14 amino acids. Germline CDR1 reads MNHEY; CDR2 reads SVGAGI. Trimming removed 2 bases from V and 4 bases from J, with 12 bases in between. The CDR3 bases are TGTGCCAGCAGTTACACTCTGGATAAATACGAGCAGTACTTC. This gives the protein CASSYTLDKYEQYF.

V usage is TRBV7-8 and J usage is TRBJ2-1; no reliable D call. Germline CDR1 and CDR2: SGHVS and FQNEAQ. V was cut by 3 bases and J by 8 bases, with 11 bases left in between. The CDR3 extends over 13 amino acids. This CDR3 is CASSLGLGYEQFF. The CDR3 nucleotides read TGTGCCAGCAGCTTGGGCCTGGGCTATGAGCAGTTCTTC.

V is TRBV28 and J is TRBJ2-3; D call uncertain. The germline V gene encodes CDR1 MDHEN and CDR2 SYDVKM. V was shortened by 1 base and J by 1 base, with 12 bases between the two germline ends. The CDR3 covers 16 residues. The CDR3 coding sequence is TGTGCCAGCAGTTTATTAGGACGCACTCGCACAGATACGCAGTATTTT. Protein product: CASSLLGRTRTDTQYF. The full variable domain, its missing parts supplied by reference TRBV28 and TRBJ2-3, is DVKVTQSSRYLVKRTGEKVFLECVQDMDHENMFWYRQDPGLGLRLIYFSYDVKMKEKGDIPEGYSVSREKKERFSLILESASTNQTSMYLCASSLLGRTRTDTQYFGPGTRLTVL.

The chain links TRBV29-1 to TRBJ2-1, with D tentatively TRBD1 (5 bases). The CDR3 covers 10 residues. Germline CDR1 is SQVTM and CDR2 is ANQGSEA. Trimming left V 6 bases short and J 7 bases short, with 7 bases between. CDR3: CSVRQNEQFF. CDR3 DNA sequence: TGCAGCGTCAGACAGAATGAGCAGTTCTTC.

This clone was observed a handful of times. The chain joins TRBV4-1 to TRBJ2-3; D remains unclear. The CDR3 is 17 residues long. The V and J ends lost 0 bases and 2 bases respectively, with 15 bases between them. Germline V gives CDR1 MGHRA, CDR2 YSYEKL. CDR3 region: CASSQDRGRYITDTQYF. CDR3 in DNA: TGCGCCAGCAGCCAAGATCGCGGCAGATATATCACAGATACGCAGTATTTT.

This rearrangement joins TRBV6-5 to TRBJ2-2; D is ambiguous. Trimming took 0 bases from V and 7 from J, leaving 6 bases between them. From germline, CDR1 is MNHEY and CDR2 SVGAGI. CDR3 length equals 13 residues. The CDR3 DNA is TGTGCCAGCAGTTACTCGATGGGCGGGGAGCTGTTTTTT. This encodes CASSYSMGGELFF.

This chain uses TRBV18 with TRBJ2-5; 8 bases map to TRBD1. The germline V gene has CDR1 KGHSH and CDR2 LQKENI. The CDR3 has 16 residues. The V and J ends lost 3 bases and 4 bases, in that order; junction bases with no gene match: 10. CDR3 in amino acids: CASSPAGQGARETQYF. The CDR3, as DNA: TGTGCCAGCTCACCCGCGGGTCAGGGGGCCCGAGAGACCCAGTACTTC.

The chain employs TRBV6-2 or TRBV6-3 and TRBJ2-1; D possibly corresponds to TRBD2 (5 bases). V lost 6 bases and J 8 bases, leaving 14 bases between the germline ends. This CDR3 is 13 amino acids long. The V gene's germline CDR1 is MNHEY and CDR2 SVGEGT. Written as DNA, the CDR3 is TGTGCCAGCAGCCCCTACCTAGCCCATGAGCAGTTCTTC. Translated: CASSPYLAHEQFF.